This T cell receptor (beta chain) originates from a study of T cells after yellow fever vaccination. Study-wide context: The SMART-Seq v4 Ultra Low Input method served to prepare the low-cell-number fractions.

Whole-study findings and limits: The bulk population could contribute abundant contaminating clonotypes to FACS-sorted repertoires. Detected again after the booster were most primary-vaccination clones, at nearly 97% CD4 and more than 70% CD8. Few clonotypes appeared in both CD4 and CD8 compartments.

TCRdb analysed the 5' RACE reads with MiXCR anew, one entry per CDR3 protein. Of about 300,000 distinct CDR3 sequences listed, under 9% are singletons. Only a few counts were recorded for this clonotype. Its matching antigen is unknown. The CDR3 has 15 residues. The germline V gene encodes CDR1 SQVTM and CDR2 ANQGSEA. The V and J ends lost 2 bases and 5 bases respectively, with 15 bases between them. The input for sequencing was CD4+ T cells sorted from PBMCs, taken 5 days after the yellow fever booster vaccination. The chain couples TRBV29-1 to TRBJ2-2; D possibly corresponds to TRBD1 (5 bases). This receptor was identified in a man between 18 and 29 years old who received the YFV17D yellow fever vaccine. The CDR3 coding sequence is TGCAGCGTTGAAAGACGGCAGGGTTGGACCGGGGAGCTGTTTTTT. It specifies CSVERRQGWTGELFF.